The present T cell receptor (beta chain) was sequenced within a study of STAT3 mutations in large granular lymphocyte leukemia. Roughly 41,000 productive templates were obtained per sample on average. Produced via immunoSEQ multiplex PCR; TCRdb's table is partial and in-frame only. The table shows about 42,000 clones, with about 81% occurring only once. Regarding the study as a whole: TCR clonotype switching after therapy occurred in about 30% of the 18 patients. Clonal expansion was inferred from samples taken at other timepoints. A small but highly pathogenic clone may have been missed. Every T-cell large granular lymphocyte leukemia patient had at least one immunodominant TCR beta clonotype.

Germline V lookup: CDR1 MNHEY, CDR2 SVGAGI. This CDR3 spans 13 amino acids. Germline trimming cut 6 bases from V and 1 base from J; bases unmatched to any gene: 0. This clone was counted once. Its antigen is unidentified. V and J are TRBV6-5 and TRBJ2-3; the match to TRBD1 covers 8 bases. This TCR derives from a human donor with T large granular lymphocyte leukemia. Some clones in this sample may be carry-over from other donors' samples. The source material was PBMCs. The CDR3 bases are TGTGCCAGCAGCAGGGGGCGCACAGATACGCAGTATTTT. Its translation: CASSRGRTDTQYF.